The source of this T cell receptor beta chain is a study of Ad26.COV2.S vaccination and SARS-CoV-2 variants. Described treatment: around 19 received Ad26.COV2.S at low or high dose, single or two shots; five or six received placebo; per-sample allocation not given. At day 63 after the first vaccine or placebo injection, samples were drawn. Expressing Wuhan-strain SARS-CoV-2 spike, an Ad26 vector served as the vaccine. Clones were sequenced by immunoSEQ multiplex PCR, and TCRdb holds only the in-frame ones, with some missing. The sample shows 200,000 to 300,000 clones, about 83% of them seen only once. This CDR3 has 16 amino acids. The V and J ends lost 2 bases and 0 bases, in that order; junction bases with no gene match: 4. Germline CDR1 reads MNHNS; CDR2 reads SASEGT.

The origin of this receptor is a person aged 18-60 years who received the Ad26.COV2.S COVID-19 vaccine or a placebo. V and J are TRBV6-1 and TRBJ2-1; 7 bases are a match to TRBD1. The material sequenced was peripheral blood, taken in a trial of Ad26.COV2.S vaccine versus placebo. The chain's CDR3 is CASSESRDSSYNEQFF. The CDR3 DNA is TGTGCCAGCAGTGAAAGTCGGGACAGCTCCTACAATGAGCAGTTCTTC.